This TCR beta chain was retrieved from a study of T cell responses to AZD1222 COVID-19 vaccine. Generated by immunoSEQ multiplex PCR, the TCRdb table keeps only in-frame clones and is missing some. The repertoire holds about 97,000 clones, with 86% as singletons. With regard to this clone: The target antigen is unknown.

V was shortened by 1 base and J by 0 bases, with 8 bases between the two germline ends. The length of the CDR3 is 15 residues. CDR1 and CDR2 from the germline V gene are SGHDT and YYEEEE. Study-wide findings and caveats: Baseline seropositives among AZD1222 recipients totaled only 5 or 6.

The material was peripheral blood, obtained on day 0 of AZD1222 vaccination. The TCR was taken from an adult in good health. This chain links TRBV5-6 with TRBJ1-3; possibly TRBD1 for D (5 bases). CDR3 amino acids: CASSLRQGSGNTIYF. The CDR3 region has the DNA TGTGCCAGCAGCTTGCGCCAGGGCTCTGGAAACACCATATATTTT.